These 24 T cell receptor beta chains came from one sample sequenced in a study of control samples from healthy donors and cancer patients. TCRdb's copy holds only in-frame clones and misses some; the assay was immunoSEQ multiplex PCR. The sample records about 59,000 clones, roughly nine tenths being singletons. The material sequenced was PBMCs. The receptors here all came from a man in his forties with colorectal cancer.

The V gene is TRBV3-1 (or the pseudogene TRBV3-2), the J gene TRBJ2-3; the match to TRBD2 covers 8 bases. The CDR3 consists of 15 residues. Per germline, CDR1 LGHDT and CDR2 YNNKEL (reference sequence). Losses at the gene ends were 7 bases for V and 1 base for J; bases not matched to a gene: 7. CDR3 amino acids: CASTRGGGGTDTQYF. DNA of the CDR3: TGTGCCAGCACCCGGGGGGGTGGAGGCACAGATACGCAGTATTTT.

The chain uses TRBV5-6 and TRBJ1-3, with a possible D match to TRBD1 (6 bases). CDR1 and CDR2 from the germline V gene are SGHDT and YYEEEE. The ends were cut back, 1 base at V and 2 bases at J, with 7 bases in the middle. The CDR3 contains 14 residues. The chain's CDR3 is CASSLTGTGNTIYF. CDR3 nucleotide sequence: TGTGCCAGCAGCTTGACAGGGACTGGAAACACCATATATTTT.

The chain is built from TRBV30 and TRBJ2-1, with D hard to call. CDR3 length equals 12 residues. The V end lost 5 bases, the J end lost 5 bases, and 10 bases lay between the germline ends. Germline V CDR1 and CDR2: GTSNPN, SVGIG (reference sequence). CDR3 protein: CAWGLRNNEQFF. Written as DNA, the CDR3 is TGTGCCTGGGGCCTCAGGAACAATGAGCAGTTCTTC.

The chain employs TRBV4-1 and TRBJ2-7; 7 nucleotides match TRBD2. J lost 0 bases, V lost 0 bases, and 5 bases had no gene match. This CDR3 region has 16 residues. Germline loops: CDR1 MGHRA, CDR2 YSYEKL. The CDR3 DNA follows: TGCGCCAGCAGCCAAGATCTTGGGGGGGGCTCCTACGAGCAGTACTTC. The encoded protein is CASSQDLGGGSYEQYF.

This chain uses TRBV11-2 with TRBJ1-1; D call uncertain. This CDR3 region has 14 residues. Germline V gene lookup returns CDR1 SGHAT and CDR2 FQNNGV. Trimming left V 5 bases short and J 6 bases short, with 16 bases between. The DNA for the CDR3 is TGTGCCAGCAGCAGTGAGAGGTCAATCCCTGAAGCTTTCTTT. As protein: CASSSERSIPEAFF. Together with reference TRBV11-2 and TRBJ1-1, the CDR3 gives the full variable domain: EAGVAQSPRYKIIEKRQSVAFWCNPISGHATLYWYQQILGQGPKLLIQFQNNGVVDDSQLPKDRFSAERLKGVDSTLKIQPAKLEDSAVYLCASSSERSIPEAFFGQGTRLTVV.

The rearrangement links TRBV5-4 to TRBJ1-2; possibly TRBD1 for D (6 bases). This CDR3 spans 16 amino acids. The V end lost 4 bases, the J end lost 4 bases, and 20 bases lay between the germline ends. Germline V gives CDR1 SGHNT, CDR2 YYREEE (reference sequence). In DNA, the CDR3 is TGTGCCAGCAGCAACTTACAACAGGGCCCGCCCTATGGCTACACCTTC. Its protein is CASSNLQQGPPYGYTF.

The CDR3 here is CASSPSGGDGHEQYF. The DNA for the CDR3 is TGCGCCAGCAGCCCATCAGGGGGCGACGGTCACGAGCAGTACTTC. J is TRBJ2-7 and V is TRBV10-1, with TRBD1 matching 8 bases. The CDR3 consists of 15 residues. Germline trimming cut 6 bases from V and 5 bases from J; bases unmatched to any gene: 12. In germline, CDR1 is WNHNN, CDR2 SYGVQD (reference sequence).

The chain joins TRBV7-9 to TRBJ1-5; 7 bases align to TRBD1. The CDR3 consists of 14 residues. V shed 5 bases, J shed 3 bases, and the junction held 4 bases outside the gene matches. CDR1 is SEHNR and CDR2 is FQNEAQ in the germline V gene (reference sequence). The DNA for the CDR3 is TGTGCCAGCAGCCCGGACAGGCTCAATCAGCCCCAGCATTTT. Protein: CASSPDRLNQPQHF.

This clone was observed a few times. The V gene is TRBV7-9, the J gene TRBJ1-1; 8 bases line up with TRBD1. The germline CDR1 and CDR2 sequences are SEHNR and FQNEAQ (reference sequence). V lost 4 bases, J lost 6 bases, and 4 bases stayed unmatched. The CDR3 runs to 13 residues. The CDR3 nucleotides read TGTGCCAGCAGCTCCGACAGGGGCTCTGAAGCTTTCTTT. The encoded protein is CASSSDRGSEAFF.

This chain connects TRBV7-2 to TRBJ1-4, with TRBD1 identical over 7 bases. The V gene end was trimmed by 5 bases and the J gene end by 7 bases; junction bases not matched to a gene: 10. Germline assignment: CDR1 SGHTA and CDR2 FQGNSA. The CDR3 covers 15 residues. The CDR3: CASSPRQGGVEKLFF. CDR3 in DNA: TGTGCCAGCAGCCCGCGACAGGGAGGGGTTGAAAAACTGTTTTTT.

The genes are TRBV15 and TRBJ2-2; D is perhaps TRBD1 (6 bases). Germline V gene sequence: CDR1 LNHNV, CDR2 YYDKDF (reference sequence). The V and J ends lost 3 bases and 4 bases respectively, with 21 bases between them. The CDR3 runs to 18 residues. The DNA for the CDR3 is TGTGCCACCAGCAGCGACCGACCCGGGACAAGAACCACCGGGGAGCTGTTTTTT. This encodes CATSSDRPGTRTTGELFF.

The J gene is TRBJ2-1, the V gene TRBV3-1 (or the pseudogene TRBV3-2); 15 nucleotides match TRBD2. With 4 bases clipped from V and 4 bases from J, the junction kept 8 bases outside the gene matches. The length of the CDR3 is 18 residues. Germline CDR1 and CDR2: LGHDT and YNNKEL (reference sequence). CDR3 DNA sequence: TGTGCCAGCAGCCTGCAGGGACTAGCGGGGGGAGTGTACAATGAGCAGTTCTTC. It is translated as CASSLQGLAGGVYNEQFF.

The chain recombines TRBV6-1 with TRBJ2-2; D is undetermined. Germline lookup yields CDR1 MNHNS and CDR2 SASEGT. CDR3 length equals 12 residues. Trimming removed 2 bases from V and 6 bases from J, with 4 bases in between. In DNA form, the CDR3 reads TGTGCCAGCAGTGAACAGGCCGGGGAGCTGTTTTTT. Amino acids: CASSEQAGELFF.

The chain couples TRBV9 to TRBJ1-3; TRBD1 agrees at 7 bases. The V and J ends lost 3 bases and 3 bases, in that order; junction bases with no gene match: 3. The length of the CDR3 is 14 residues. The germline V gene encodes CDR1 SGDLS and CDR2 YYNGEE. CDR3: CASSAGGFGNTIYF. Written as DNA, the CDR3 is TGTGCCAGCAGCGCAGGGGGTTTTGGAAACACCATATATTTT.

The chain carries TRBV19 and TRBJ2-2; tentatively, D is TRBD1 (5 bases). V lost 3 bases and J 6 bases, leaving 11 bases between the germline ends. Germline lookup yields CDR1 LNHDA and CDR2 SQIVND (reference sequence). This CDR3 contains 14 residues. The CDR3 reads CASSMGRAAGELFF. As DNA, the CDR3 is TGTGCCAGTAGTATGGGCAGGGCGGCCGGGGAGCTGTTTTTT.

The chain uses TRBV11-3 and TRBJ1-6; D possibly corresponds to TRBD1 (6 bases). This CDR3 region has 15 residues. CDR1 and CDR2 from the germline V gene are SGHNT and YENEEA. The V and J ends lost 4 bases and 7 bases respectively, with 14 bases between them. The CDR3 protein is CASSYDGTRNSPLHF. CDR3 in DNA: TGTGCCAGCAGCTACGACGGGACAAGAAATTCACCCCTCCACTTT. The full variable domain, completed using reference TRBV11-3 and TRBJ1-6, is EAGVVQSPRYKIIEKKQPVAFWCNPISGHNTLYWYLQNLGQGPELLIRYENEEAVDDSQLPKDRFSAERLKGVDSTLKIQPAELGDSAVYLCASSYDGTRNSPLHFGNGTRLTVT.

The chain recombines TRBV5-1 with TRBJ1-1; 8 nucleotides align to TRBD1. Germline V gene sequence: CDR1 SGHRS, CDR2 YFSETQ. J lost 8 bases, V lost 2 bases, and 11 bases had no gene match. The CDR3 runs 15 residues. The CDR3 sequence: CASSFRGPGYQEAFF. The CDR3 nucleotides are TGCGCCAGCAGCTTCAGGGGGCCGGGATACCAGGAAGCTTTCTTT.

V is TRBV7-8 and J is TRBJ1-1; D remains unclear. Germline loops: CDR1 SGHVS, CDR2 FQNEAQ. Deletions cut 6 bases from V and 5 bases from J, with 16 bases between. This CDR3 comprises 14 residues. DNA of the CDR3: TGTGCCAGCAGAAAGGGAGGTTCGAGAACTGAAGCTTTCTTT. Protein product: CASRKGGSRTEAFF.

The V gene is TRBV6-6, the J gene TRBJ1-5; perhaps TRBD1 as D (5 bases). Germline V CDR1 and CDR2: MNHNY, SVGAGI (reference sequence). The CDR3 is made up of 14 amino acids. Trimming cost V 9 bases and J 1 base, with 13 bases left between them. The CDR3 DNA is TGTGCCAGTCGTTTCCAGGGAAGCAATCAGCCCCAGCATTTT. It specifies CASRFQGSNQPQHF.

The gene calls are TRBV10-3 and TRBJ1-1; D gene ambiguous. The V gene's germline CDR1 is ENHRY and CDR2 SYGVKD. The ends were cut back, 0 bases at V and 1 base at J, with 18 bases in the middle. This CDR3 spans 18 amino acids. DNA of the CDR3: TGTGCCATCAGTGAGTCGCGATTGGCGGACCTGACGAACACTGAAGCTTTCTTT. Residues: CAISESRLADLTNTEAFF.

The genes are TRBV30 and TRBJ2-1; 7 bases align to TRBD2. The CDR3 extends over 13 amino acids. Germline CDR1 and CDR2: GTSNPN and SVGIG (reference sequence). The V and J ends lost 7 bases and 8 bases, in that order; junction bases with no gene match: 11. The CDR3 here is CASLSWGGYEQFF. The CDR3 region has the DNA TGTGCCTCGCTGAGTTGGGGGGGTTATGAGCAGTTCTTC.

The chain uses TRBV7-3 and TRBJ2-1; 11 bases match TRBD2. The junction had 9 bases not matched to a gene; V was cut back by 4 bases and J by 7 bases. This CDR3 comprises 16 residues. Looked up from germline, CDR1 is SGHTA and CDR2 is FQGTGA. For the CDR3, the DNA is TGTGCCAGCAGCTCGTCGATAGCGGGGGGGCAAAATGAGCAGTTCTTC. Its translation: CASSSSIAGGQNEQFF.

The chain couples TRBV3-1 (or the pseudogene TRBV3-2) to TRBJ2-3; weak D call: TRBD2 (5 bases). The CDR3 spans 13 residues. Trimming pared 4 bases from V and 6 bases from J, leaving 11 bases between. From germline, CDR1 is LGHDT and CDR2 YNNKEL (reference sequence). Here the CDR3 DNA reads TGTGCCAGCAGCCTCCGTTTAGCGGATACGCAGTATTTT. Protein: CASSLRLADTQYF.

This chain links TRBV5-4 with TRBJ1-2; perhaps TRBD1 as D (6 bases). Germline CDR1 and CDR2: SGHNT and YYREEE (reference sequence). Trimming removed 0 bases at V and 6 bases at J, with 12 bases between. This CDR3 region has 14 residues. The CDR3 DNA sequence: TGTGCCAGCAGCTTGGAGGGGGGGAGGAATGGCTACACCTTC. Translated: CASSLEGGRNGYTF.